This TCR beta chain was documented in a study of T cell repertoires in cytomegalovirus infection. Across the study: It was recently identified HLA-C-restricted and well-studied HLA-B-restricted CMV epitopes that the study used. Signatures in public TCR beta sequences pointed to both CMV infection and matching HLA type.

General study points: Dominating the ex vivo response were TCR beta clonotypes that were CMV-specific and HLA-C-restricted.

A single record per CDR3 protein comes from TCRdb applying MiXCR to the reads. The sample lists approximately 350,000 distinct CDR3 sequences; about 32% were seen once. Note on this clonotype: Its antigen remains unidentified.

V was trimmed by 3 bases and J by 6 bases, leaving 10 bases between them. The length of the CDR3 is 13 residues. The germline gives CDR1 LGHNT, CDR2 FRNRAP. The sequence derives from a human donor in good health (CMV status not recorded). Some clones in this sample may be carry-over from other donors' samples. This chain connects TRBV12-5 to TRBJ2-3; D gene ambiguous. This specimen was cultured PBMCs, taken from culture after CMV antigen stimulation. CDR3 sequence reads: CASGLTLWDTQYF. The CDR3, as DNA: TGTGCTAGTGGTTTAACCCTGTGGGATACGCAGTATTTT.